This is a list of T cell receptor beta chains from one sample in a study of beta chain features in type 1 diabetes. Repertoires were generated with immunoSEQ multiplex PCR, while TCRdb's copy carries only in-frame clones and drops some. The data show around 70,000 clones, roughly half seen once. Input material: central memory CD4+ T cells from blood. The source of these receptors is a man aged 25 to 40 with type 1 diabetes. CDR3s include the opening cysteine and the closing phenylalanine or tryptophan. Each record gives: CDR3 protein, V gene, clone size, J gene, D gene. D genes are given only for firm matches. Clone size appears in some rows only: once, few, many, or a class for an expanded clone.

CASSLGPGQVPDTQYF | TRBV27 | NA | TRBJ2-3 | TRBD1
CASSWDREAFF | TRBV6-6 | few | TRBJ1-1 | TRBD1
CASSPPDSSYEQYF | TRBV18 | NA | TRBJ2-7 | NA
CASSLGRGKQETQYF | TRBV5-1 | NA | TRBJ2-5 | TRBD1
CASSVGRVTNEKLFF | TRBV25-1 | few | TRBJ1-4 | NA
CASSERPVAGGNEQFF | TRBV2 | few | TRBJ2-1 | TRBD2
CASSSGQGTAEAFF | TRBV7-9 | NA | TRBJ1-1 | NA
CASSPRTSGGAFGEQFF | TRBV7-2 | NA | TRBJ2-1 | TRBD2
CASSKPSGKNTEAFF | TRBV19 | NA | TRBJ1-1 | NA
CASRPGDTDTQYF | TRBV2 | once | TRBJ2-3 | NA
CASSPGGQYYGYTF | TRBV7-2 | few | TRBJ1-2 | NA
CASTTATNEKLFF | TRBV6-1 | NA | TRBJ1-4 | NA
CAWSTTGMGTGELFF | TRBV30 | few | TRBJ2-2 | TRBD1
CASSQEAEGATQYF | TRBV4-2 | NA | TRBJ2-3 | NA